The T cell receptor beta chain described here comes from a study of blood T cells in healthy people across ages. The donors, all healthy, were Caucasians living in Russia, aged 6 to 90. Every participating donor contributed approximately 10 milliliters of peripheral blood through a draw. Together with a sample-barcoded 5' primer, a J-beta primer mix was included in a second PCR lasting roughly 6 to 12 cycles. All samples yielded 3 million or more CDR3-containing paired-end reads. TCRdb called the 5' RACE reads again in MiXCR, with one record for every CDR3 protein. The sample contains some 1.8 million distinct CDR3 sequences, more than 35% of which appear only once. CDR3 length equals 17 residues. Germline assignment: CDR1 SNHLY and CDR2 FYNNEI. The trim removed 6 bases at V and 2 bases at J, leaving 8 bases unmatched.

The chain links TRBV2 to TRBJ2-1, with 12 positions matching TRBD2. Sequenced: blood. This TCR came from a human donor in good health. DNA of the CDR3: TGTGCCAGCAGGAGGACTAGCGGGGTATTTCCCTACAATGAGCAGTTCTTC. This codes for CASRRTSGVFPYNEQFF. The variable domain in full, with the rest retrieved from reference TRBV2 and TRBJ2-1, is EPEVTQTPSHQVTQMGQEVILRCVPISNHLYFYWYRQILGQKVEFLVSFYNNEISEKSEIFDDQFSVERPDGSNFTLKIRSTKLEDSAMYFCASRRTSGVFPYNEQFFGPGTRLTVL.